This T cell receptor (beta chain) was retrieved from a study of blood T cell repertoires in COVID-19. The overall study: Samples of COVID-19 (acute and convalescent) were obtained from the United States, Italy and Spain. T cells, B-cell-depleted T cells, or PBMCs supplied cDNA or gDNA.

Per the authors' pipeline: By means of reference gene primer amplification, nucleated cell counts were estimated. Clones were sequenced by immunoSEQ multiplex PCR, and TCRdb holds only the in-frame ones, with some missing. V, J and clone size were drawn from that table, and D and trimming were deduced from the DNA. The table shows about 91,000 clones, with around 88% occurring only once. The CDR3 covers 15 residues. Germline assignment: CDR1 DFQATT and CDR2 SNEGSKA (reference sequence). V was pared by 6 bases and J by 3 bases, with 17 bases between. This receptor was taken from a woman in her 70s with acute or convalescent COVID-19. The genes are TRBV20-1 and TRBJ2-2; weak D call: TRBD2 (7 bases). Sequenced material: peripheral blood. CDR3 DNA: TGCAGTGCCAGTGGGGGCGGGAGATACACCGGGGAGCTGTTTTTT. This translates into CSASGGGRYTGELFF.